This record concerns one T cell receptor beta chain sequence. These data belong to a study of long-term antiretroviral therapy in people with HIV. The assay, immunoSEQ v3.0, was run at survey level. Assay: immunoSEQ multiplex PCR; the TCRdb copy retains only in-frame clones and omits some. The sample includes 25,000 to 30,000 clones, 65% to 85% of them seen just once. The source material was unsorted PBMCs, sampled 0.8 years before starting antiretroviral therapy. This TCR was sampled from a man aged 18-30 years with HIV.

The CDR3 DNA reads TGTGCCAGCAGTGACACACAGGGGGCCATCGAGCAGTACTTC. Protein sequence: CASSDTQGAIEQYF. The gene calls are TRBV6-5 and TRBJ2-7, with TRBD1 matching over 9 bases. This CDR3 has 14 residues. Per the germline V gene, CDR1 is MNHEY and CDR2 is SVGAGI. J lost 6 bases, V lost 5 bases, and 8 bases had no gene match.